A selection of T cell receptor beta chains follows, all from one sample in a study of identical twins. Via MiXCR, TCRdb re-called the 5' RACE reads, giving one row per CDR3 protein. The sample lists approximately 190,000 distinct CDR3 sequences, about a sixth occurring once. This sample also appeared in a second study, on T cells expressing NK-cell markers.

Material for sequencing was CD8+ T cells sorted from blood. These TCRs come from a woman aged 18-35 years in good health. Each CDR3 is given with its conserved first and last residue. D genes are given only for firm matches. Rows may omit the clone size; those that give it use once, few, many or a size class.

length | D | J | size | V | CDR3 | DNA
13 | . | TRBJ2-7 | . | TRBV7-9 | CAGLGGPTYEQYF | TGTGCCGGTCTCGGCGGACCCACCTACGAGCAGTACTTC
12 | . | TRBJ1-2 | . | TRBV12-3/TRBV12-4 | CASTQGTYGYTF | TGTGCCAGCACACAGGGCACCTATGGCTACACCTTC
14 | TRBD2 | TRBJ2-1 | many | TRBV7-9 | CASSSGTTYNEQFF | TGTGCCAGCAGCTCCGGGACTACGTACAATGAGCAGTTCTTC
13 | . | TRBJ2-5 | few | TRBV5-5 | CASSLDISETQYF | TGTGCCAGCAGCTTGGACATCTCAGAGACCCAGTACTTC
17 | TRBD2 | TRBJ2-1 | . | TRBV20-1 | CSARDLYAGGNYNEQFF | TGCAGTGCTAGAGATCTGTATGCGGGGGGCAACTACAATGAGCAGTTCTTC
12 | TRBD2 | TRBJ2-1 | . | TRBV20-1 | CSAASGYNEQFF | TGCAGTGCGGCTAGCGGATACAATGAGCAGTTCTTC
15 | TRBD1 | TRBJ2-1 | . | TRBV29-1 | CSVDGDRASYNEQFF | TGCAGCGTTGATGGGGACAGGGCCTCCTACAATGAGCAGTTCTTC
14 | TRBD1 | TRBJ2-1 | . | TRBV29-1 | CSAMGQVRVSEQFF | TGCAGCGCTATGGGACAGGTACGCGTATCGGAGCAGTTCTTC
15 | . | TRBJ2-3 | once | TRBV7-6 | CASSLAVGATDTQYF | TGTGCCAGCAGCTTAGCCGTAGGGGCCACAGATACGCAGTATTTT
13 | . | TRBJ1-2 | many | TRBV6-5 | CASSYSIGDGYTF | TGTGCCAGCAGTTACTCGATTGGGGACGGCTACACCTTC
14 | . | TRBJ2-1 | . | TRBV12-3/TRBV12-4 | CASSLTRVGDEQFF | TGTGCCAGCAGCCTGACTAGGGTAGGGGATGAGCAGTTCTTC
15 | . | TRBJ2-1 | . | TRBV6-1 | CASNIGRPSYNEQFF | TGTGCCAGCAATATCGGGAGACCCTCCTACAATGAGCAGTTCTTC
14 | TRBD2 | TRBJ2-7 | . | TRBV6-5 | CASSYGGGAYEQYF | TGTGCCAGCAGTTACGGCGGGGGGGCCTACGAGCAGTACTTC
15 | TRBD1 | TRBJ2-5 | . | TRBV12-3/TRBV12-4 | CASSSPKGGMETQYF | TGTGCCAGCAGTTCCCCGAAAGGGGGCATGGAGACCCAGTACTTC
18 | TRBD2 | TRBJ2-3 | few | TRBV20-1 | CSARVSSGSFGGADTQYF | TGCAGTGCTAGAGTATCGAGCGGGAGTTTCGGGGGGGCAGATACGCAGTATTTT
16 | TRBD2 | TRBJ2-1 | . | TRBV12-5 | CASGLVRGGSFDEQFF | TGTGCTAGTGGTTTGGTACGGGGCGGGAGTTTCGATGAGCAGTTCTTC
12 | . | TRBJ1-1 | . | TRBV25-1 | CASSEWGREAFF | TGTGCCAGCAGTGAATGGGGCCGTGAAGCTTTCTTT
16 | TRBD2 | TRBJ2-7 | . | TRBV4-3 | CASSWTSGGSMDEQYF | TGCGCCAGCAGCTGGACTAGCGGGGGGTCTATGGACGAGCAGTACTTC